Here is one T cell receptor (beta chain) with its context. This record comes from a study of blood T cell repertoires in COVID-19. Generated by immunoSEQ multiplex PCR, the TCRdb table keeps only in-frame clones and is missing some. The sample lists over 100,000 clones, around 88% occurring once. The CDR3 runs 14 residues. Germline trimming cut 6 bases from V and 8 bases from J; bases unmatched to any gene: 9. Germline V CDR1 and CDR2: MNHNY, SVGAGI (reference sequence). Sequenced sample: peripheral blood. This sequence joins TRBV6-6 and TRBJ1-1; 10 nucleotides align to TRBD1. This clonotype was obtained from a middle-aged man with acute or convalescent COVID-19. CDR3 nucleotide sequence: TGTGCCAGCAGGGGGACAGGGGTAACGGGAGAAGCTTTCTTT. This sequence encodes CASRGTGVTGEAFF.